The clone carrying this T cell receptor beta chain is termed medium-sized (0.01 to 0.1%). Its antigen is unknown. The sample comes from a study of liver allograft versus peripheral blood T cells. Study at large: Comparative analysis was performed on T cell receptor repertoires from transplanted livers and from recipients' peripheral blood. The study's findings and limits: Within liver allografts, T cell receptor repertoires were reportedly different from those in peripheral blood.

Trimming removed 2 bases from V and 2 bases from J; junction bases left unmatched: 7. This CDR3 comprises 16 residues. Germline V gene lookup returns CDR1 SQVTM and CDR2 ANQGSEA. One entry per CDR3 protein results from TCRdb running MiXCR on the reads. The sample lists about 3,500 distinct CDR3 sequences, roughly 15% occurring once. This chain connects TRBV29-1 to TRBJ2-1, with 9 bases that match TRBD2. This clonotype was obtained from a human patient who had a liver transplant. Some of the T cells might come from the graft donor. The chain's CDR3 is CSVETRLAATYNEQFF. Here the CDR3 DNA reads TGCAGCGTTGAAACCCGACTAGCGGCAACCTACAATGAGCAGTTCTTC.